This section outlines one TCR beta chain sequence together with its context. Antigen: not known. TCRdb keeps only in-frame clones here, not all; method: immunoSEQ multiplex PCR. The table has about 50,000 clones, around 78% seen once. The CDR3 spans 16 residues. The trim removed 0 bases at V and 7 bases at J, leaving 14 bases unmatched. The V gene's germline CDR1 is GTSNPN and CDR2 SVGIG (reference sequence). The authors obtained roughly 2 micrograms of genomic DNA from cryopreserved PBMCs for TCR beta libraries. This sample was taken from a study of cytotoxic CD8 clonotypes in ibrutinib-treated CLL. On the study more broadly: Patients: 11 to 12 relapsed/refractory, roughly 15 treatment-naive, roughly 17 IGHV unmutated. The samples contained 255,043 productive templates on average. They also contained an average of approximately 97,000 productive rearrangements.

Whole-study results and caveats: An increase in clonality occurred at ibrutinib response, followed by a return toward baseline at progression.

The material sequenced was PBMCs, taken after 24 months of ibrutinib treatment. The TCR was taken from a human donor with chronic lymphocytic leukemia. The chain recombines TRBV30 with TRBJ1-1, with 7 bases lining up with TRBD1. In DNA form, the CDR3 reads TGTGCCTGGAGTGTACTGGGACAGCTGAGTGTTAATGAAGCTTTCTTT. Translating gives CAWSVLGQLSVNEAFF.